There are a few counts of the clone carrying this T cell receptor (beta chain). The sample comes from a study of blood T cell repertoires in COVID-19. Across the whole study: T cells, B-cell-depleted T cells, or PBMCs provided the cDNA or gDNA that served as material.

Study processing details: Nucleated cell counts were estimated from reference gene primer amplification. Data came from immunoSEQ multiplex PCR; TCRdb stores just in-frame clones and leaves some out. V, J and clone size reflect that table, while D and trimming were determined from the DNA. The sample records approximately 330,000 clones, 87% being singletons. J gave up 0 bases and V 5 bases, and 7 bases lay outside the gene matches. The V gene's germline CDR1 is MNHNY and CDR2 SVGAGI (reference sequence). The length of the CDR3 is 17 residues. The chain uses TRBV6-6 and TRBJ2-6, with 7 nucleotides matching TRBD1. The TCR comes from a man aged 25 to 40 with COVID-19, enrolled during active disease. Sequenced: peripheral blood. CDR3 protein: CASSLGTDDSGANVLTF. Here the CDR3 DNA reads TGTGCCAGCAGTCTGGGGACAGATGACTCTGGGGCCAACGTCCTGACTTTC.